This note documents a single T cell receptor beta chain sequence. Its antigen remains unknown. These data are taken from a study of liver allograft versus peripheral blood T cells. In the study overall: Transplanted-liver T cell receptor repertoires were compared with recipients' peripheral blood repertoires. Notes on the study in general: Peripheral blood repertoires reportedly differed from the T cell receptor repertoires found inside liver allografts.

Using its own MiXCR run on the reads, TCRdb lists one record per CDR3 protein. The sample lists about 13,000 distinct CDR3 sequences, approximately 17% occurring once. Germline V gene lookup returns CDR1 KGHSH and CDR2 LQKENI. This CDR3 comprises 14 residues. Trimming took 6 bases from V and 8 from J; bases not matched to a gene: 6. The clonotype was recovered from a human patient who had a liver transplant. The T cells may partly be graft donor cells. The chain links TRBV18 to TRBJ1-6, with 8 bases identical to TRBD1. In nucleotides, the CDR3 is TGTGCCAGCTCCAGGGACAGGTTTGATTCACCCCTCCACTTT. This encodes CASSRDRFDSPLHF.